This T cell receptor (beta chain) was retrieved from a study of blood T cell repertoires in COVID-19. The overall study: Sites across the United States, Italy and Spain contributed samples from acute and convalescent COVID-19.

The CDR3 extends over 15 amino acids. The germline V gene encodes CDR1 SGDLS and CDR2 YYNGEE. Trimming cost V 3 bases and J 1 base; bases outside gene matches: 6. The protocol was immunoSEQ multiplex PCR, while the TCRdb copy is restricted to in-frame clones and leaves out a portion. Among about 210,000 clones listed, around 80% were seen once. The sample comprised peripheral blood. The TCR originated in a woman aged 40 to 50 with acute or convalescent COVID-19. The chain joins TRBV9 to TRBJ1-1; 7 bases are a match to TRBD1. The CDR3: CASSGPGQPNTEAFF. The CDR3 region has the DNA TGTGCCAGCAGCGGGCCGGGACAGCCGAACACTGAAGCTTTCTTT.